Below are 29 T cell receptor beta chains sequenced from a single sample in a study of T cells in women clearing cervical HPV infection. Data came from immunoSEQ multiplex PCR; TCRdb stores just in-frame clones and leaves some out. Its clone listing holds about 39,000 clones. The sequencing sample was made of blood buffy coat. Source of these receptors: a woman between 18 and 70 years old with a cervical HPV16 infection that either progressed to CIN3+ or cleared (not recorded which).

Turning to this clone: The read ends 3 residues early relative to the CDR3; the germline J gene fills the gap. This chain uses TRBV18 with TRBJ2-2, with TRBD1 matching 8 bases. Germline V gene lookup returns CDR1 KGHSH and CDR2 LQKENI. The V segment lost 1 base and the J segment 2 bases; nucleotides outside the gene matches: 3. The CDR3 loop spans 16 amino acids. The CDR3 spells CASSPRAGGNTGELFF. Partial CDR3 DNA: TGTGCCAGCTCACCACGGGCAGGGGGCAACACCGGGGAG.

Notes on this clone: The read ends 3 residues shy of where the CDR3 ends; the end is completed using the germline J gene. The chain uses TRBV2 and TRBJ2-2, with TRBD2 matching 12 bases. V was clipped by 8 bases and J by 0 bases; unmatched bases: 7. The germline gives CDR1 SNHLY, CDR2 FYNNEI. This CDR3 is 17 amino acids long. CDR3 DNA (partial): TGTGCCAGCGGAAGGGCTAGCGGGGGGGCGAACACCGGGGAG. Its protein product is CASGRASGGANTGE. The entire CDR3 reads CASGRASGGANTGELFF.

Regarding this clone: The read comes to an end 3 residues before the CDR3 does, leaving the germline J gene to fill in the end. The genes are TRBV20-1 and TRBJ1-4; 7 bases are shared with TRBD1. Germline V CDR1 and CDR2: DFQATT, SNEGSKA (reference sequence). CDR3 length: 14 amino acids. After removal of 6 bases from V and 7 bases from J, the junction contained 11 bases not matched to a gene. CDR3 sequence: CSAENRGVGEKLFF. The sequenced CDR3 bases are TGCAGTGCGGAGAACAGGGGAGTAGGTGAAAAA.

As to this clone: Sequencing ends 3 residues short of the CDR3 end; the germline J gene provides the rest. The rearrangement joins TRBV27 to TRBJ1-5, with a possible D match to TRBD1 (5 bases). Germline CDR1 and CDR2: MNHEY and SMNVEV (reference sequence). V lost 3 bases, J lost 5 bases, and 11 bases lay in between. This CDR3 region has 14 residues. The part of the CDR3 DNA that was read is TGTGCCAGCAGTTTCTCCGGGGGGGATCAGCCC. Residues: CASSFSGGDQP. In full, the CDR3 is CASSFSGGDQPQHF.

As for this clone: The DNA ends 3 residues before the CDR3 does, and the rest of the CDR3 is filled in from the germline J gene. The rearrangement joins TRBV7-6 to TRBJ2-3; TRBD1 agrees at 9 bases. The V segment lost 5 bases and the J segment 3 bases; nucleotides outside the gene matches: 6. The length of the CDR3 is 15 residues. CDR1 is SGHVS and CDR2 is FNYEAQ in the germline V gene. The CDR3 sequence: CASSHGTGRTDTQYF. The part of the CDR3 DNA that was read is TGTGCCAGCAGCCATGGGACAGGGAGGACAGATACG.

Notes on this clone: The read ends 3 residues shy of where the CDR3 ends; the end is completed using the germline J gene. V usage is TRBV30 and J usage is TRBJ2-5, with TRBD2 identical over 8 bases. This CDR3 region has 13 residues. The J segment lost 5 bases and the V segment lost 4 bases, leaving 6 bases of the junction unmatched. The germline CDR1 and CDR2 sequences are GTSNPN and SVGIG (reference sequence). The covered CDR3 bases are TGTGCCTGGAATCCCCCGGGGGGGGAGACC. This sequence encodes CAWNPPGGET. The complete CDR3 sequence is CAWNPPGGETQYF.

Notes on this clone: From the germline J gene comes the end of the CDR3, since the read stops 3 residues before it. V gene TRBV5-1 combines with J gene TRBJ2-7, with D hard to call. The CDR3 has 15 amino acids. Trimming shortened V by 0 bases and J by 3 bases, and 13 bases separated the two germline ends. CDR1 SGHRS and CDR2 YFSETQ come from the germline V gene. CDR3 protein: CASSLVSASVYEQYF. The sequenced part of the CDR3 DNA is TGCGCCAGCAGCTTGGTATCTGCTTCGGTCTACGAG.

The CDR3 DNA, read in part, is TGCGCCAGCAGCTTAGGCGGGGGGTCGGAGACC. This gives the protein CASSLGGGSET. In full, the CDR3 reads CASSLGGGSETQYF. The chain has TRBV5-1 and TRBJ2-5; 8 bases match TRBD2. The observed sequence ends 3 residues before the CDR3 terminus, with the missing tail filled in from the germline J gene. Germline-derived CDR1 and CDR2 are SGHRS and YFSETQ. The CDR3 runs to 14 residues. Germline trimming cut 2 bases from V and 5 bases from J; bases unmatched to any gene: 5.

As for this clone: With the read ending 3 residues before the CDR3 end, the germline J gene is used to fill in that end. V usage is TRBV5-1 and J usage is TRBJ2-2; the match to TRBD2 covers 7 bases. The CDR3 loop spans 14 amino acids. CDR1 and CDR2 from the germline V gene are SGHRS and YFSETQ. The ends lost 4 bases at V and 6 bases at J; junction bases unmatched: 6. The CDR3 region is CASSPSGDAGELFF. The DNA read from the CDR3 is TGCGCCAGCAGCCCGAGCGGGGACGCCGGGGAG.

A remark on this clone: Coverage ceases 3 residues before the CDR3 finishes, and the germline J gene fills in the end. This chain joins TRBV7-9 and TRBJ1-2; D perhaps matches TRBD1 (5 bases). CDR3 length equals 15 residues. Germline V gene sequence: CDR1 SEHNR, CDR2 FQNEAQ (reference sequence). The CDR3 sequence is CASSLGPGGDYGYTF. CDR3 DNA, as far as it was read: TGTGCCAGCAGCTTAGGGCCCGGGGGAGATTACGGC.

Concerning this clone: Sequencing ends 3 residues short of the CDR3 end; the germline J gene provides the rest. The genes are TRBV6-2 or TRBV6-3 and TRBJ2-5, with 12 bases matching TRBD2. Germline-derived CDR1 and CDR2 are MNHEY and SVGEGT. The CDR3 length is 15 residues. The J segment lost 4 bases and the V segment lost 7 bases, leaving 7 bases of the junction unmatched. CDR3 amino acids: CASTSSGRAAETQYF. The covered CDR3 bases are TGTGCCAGCACGTCTAGCGGGAGGGCCGCAGAGACC.

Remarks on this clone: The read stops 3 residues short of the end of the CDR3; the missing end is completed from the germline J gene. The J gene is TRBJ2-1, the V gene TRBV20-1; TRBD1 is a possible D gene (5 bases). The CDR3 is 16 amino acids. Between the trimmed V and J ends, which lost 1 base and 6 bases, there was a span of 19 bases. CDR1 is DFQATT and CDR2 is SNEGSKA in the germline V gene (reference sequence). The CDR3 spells CSARGLGQPHGNEQFF. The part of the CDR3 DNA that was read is TGCAGTGCTAGAGGGTTAGGACAACCCCACGGCAATGAG.

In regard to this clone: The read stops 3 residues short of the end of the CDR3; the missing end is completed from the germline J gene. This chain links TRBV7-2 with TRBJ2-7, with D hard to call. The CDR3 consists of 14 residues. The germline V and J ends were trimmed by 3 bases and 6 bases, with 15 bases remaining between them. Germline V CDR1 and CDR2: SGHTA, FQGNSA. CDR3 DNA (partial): TGTGCCAGCAGCTTCAGAGTCCTTGGCTCCGAG. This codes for CASSFRVLGSE. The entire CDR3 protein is CASSFRVLGSEQYF.

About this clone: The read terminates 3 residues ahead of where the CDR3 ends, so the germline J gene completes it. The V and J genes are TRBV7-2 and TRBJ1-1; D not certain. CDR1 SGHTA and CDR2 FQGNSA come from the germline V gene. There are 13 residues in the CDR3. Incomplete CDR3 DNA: TGTGCCAGCAGCTTAGGGCGGCCCGGAGAA. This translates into CASSLGRPGE. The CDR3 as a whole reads CASSLGRPGEAFF.

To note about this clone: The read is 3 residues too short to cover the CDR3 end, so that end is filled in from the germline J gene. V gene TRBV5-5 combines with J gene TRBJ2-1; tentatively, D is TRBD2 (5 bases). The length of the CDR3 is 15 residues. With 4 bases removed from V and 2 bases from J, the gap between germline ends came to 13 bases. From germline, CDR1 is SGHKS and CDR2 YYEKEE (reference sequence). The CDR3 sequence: CASSAGLATYNEQFF. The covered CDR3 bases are TGTGCCAGCAGCGCCGGACTCGCTACCTACAATGAG.

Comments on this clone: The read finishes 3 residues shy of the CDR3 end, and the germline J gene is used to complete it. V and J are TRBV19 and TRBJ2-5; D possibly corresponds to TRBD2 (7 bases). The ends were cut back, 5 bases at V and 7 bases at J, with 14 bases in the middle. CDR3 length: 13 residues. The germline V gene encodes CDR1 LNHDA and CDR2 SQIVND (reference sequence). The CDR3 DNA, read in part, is TGTGCCAGTAGTGTACAGGGCGGGAGGACC. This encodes CASSVQGGRT. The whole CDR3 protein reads CASSVQGGRTQYF.

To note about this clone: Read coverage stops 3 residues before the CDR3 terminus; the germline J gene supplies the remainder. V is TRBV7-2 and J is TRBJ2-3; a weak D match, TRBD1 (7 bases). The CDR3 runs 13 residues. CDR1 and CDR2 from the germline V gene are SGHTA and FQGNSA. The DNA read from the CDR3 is TGTGCCAGCACCCCCAGGAGGGGACAGCCG. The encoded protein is CASTPRRGQP. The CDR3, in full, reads CASTPRRGQPQYF.

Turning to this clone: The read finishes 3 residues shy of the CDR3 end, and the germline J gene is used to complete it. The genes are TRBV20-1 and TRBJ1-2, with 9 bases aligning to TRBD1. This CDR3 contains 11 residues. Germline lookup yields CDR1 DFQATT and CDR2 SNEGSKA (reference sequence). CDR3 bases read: TGCAGTGCTCGACAGGGGGGCGGC. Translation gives CSARQGGG. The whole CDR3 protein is CSARQGGGYTF.

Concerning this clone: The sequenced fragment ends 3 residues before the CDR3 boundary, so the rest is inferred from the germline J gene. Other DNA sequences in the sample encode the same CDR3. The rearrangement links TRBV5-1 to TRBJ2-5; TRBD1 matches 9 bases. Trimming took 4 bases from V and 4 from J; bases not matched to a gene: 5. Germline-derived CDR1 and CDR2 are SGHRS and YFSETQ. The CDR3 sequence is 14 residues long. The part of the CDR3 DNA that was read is TGCGCCAGCAGCCCGACGGGACAGGGAGAGACC. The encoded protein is CASSPTGQGET. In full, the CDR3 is CASSPTGQGETQYF.

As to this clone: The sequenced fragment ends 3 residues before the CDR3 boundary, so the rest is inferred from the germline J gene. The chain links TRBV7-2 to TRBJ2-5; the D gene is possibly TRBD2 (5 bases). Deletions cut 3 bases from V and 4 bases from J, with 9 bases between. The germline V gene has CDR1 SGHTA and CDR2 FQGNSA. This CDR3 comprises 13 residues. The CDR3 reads CASSLSEGETQYF. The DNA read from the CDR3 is TGTGCCAGCAGCTTGTCTGAGGGAGAGACC.

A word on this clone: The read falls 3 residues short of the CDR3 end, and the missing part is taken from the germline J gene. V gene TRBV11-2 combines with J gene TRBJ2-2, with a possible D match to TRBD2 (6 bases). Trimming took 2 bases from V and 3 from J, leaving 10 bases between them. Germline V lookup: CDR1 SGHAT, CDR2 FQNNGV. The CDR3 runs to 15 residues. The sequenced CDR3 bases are TGTGCCAGCAGCTTACGGGGGTTGGACACCGGGGAG. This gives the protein CASSLRGLDTGE. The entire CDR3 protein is CASSLRGLDTGELFF.

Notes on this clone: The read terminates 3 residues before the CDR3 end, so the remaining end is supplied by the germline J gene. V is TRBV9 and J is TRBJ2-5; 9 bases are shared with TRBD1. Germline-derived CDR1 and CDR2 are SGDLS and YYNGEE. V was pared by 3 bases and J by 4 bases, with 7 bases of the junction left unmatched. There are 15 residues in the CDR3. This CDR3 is CASSAGDRDVETQYF. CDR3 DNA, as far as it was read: TGTGCCAGCAGCGCGGGGGACAGGGATGTAGAGACC.

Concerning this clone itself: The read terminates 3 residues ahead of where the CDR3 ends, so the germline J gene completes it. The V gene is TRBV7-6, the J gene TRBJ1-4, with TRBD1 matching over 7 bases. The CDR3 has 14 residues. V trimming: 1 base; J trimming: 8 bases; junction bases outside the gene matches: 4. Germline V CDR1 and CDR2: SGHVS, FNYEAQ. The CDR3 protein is CASSLGQGSEKLFF. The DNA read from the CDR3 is TGTGCCAGCAGCTTAGGACAGGGAAGCGAAAAA.

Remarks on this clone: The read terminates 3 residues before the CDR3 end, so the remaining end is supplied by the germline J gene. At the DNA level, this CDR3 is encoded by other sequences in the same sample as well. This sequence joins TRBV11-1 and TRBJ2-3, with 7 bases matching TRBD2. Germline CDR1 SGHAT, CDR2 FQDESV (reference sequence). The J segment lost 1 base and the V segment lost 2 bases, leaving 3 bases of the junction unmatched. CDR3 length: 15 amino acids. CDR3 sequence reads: CASSLSGDRTDTQYF. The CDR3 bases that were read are TGTGCCAGCAGCTTAAGCGGGGATCGCACAGATACG.

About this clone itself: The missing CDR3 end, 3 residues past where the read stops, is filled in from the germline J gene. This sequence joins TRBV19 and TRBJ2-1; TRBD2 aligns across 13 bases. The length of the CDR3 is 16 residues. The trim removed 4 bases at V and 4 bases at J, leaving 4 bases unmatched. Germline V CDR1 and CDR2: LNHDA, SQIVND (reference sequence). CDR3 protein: CASSKGTSGIYNEQFF. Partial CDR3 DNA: TGTGCCAGTAGTAAAGGGACTAGCGGGATTTACAATGAG. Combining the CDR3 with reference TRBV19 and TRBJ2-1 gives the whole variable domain DGGITQSPKYLFRKEGQNVTLSCEQNLNHDAMYWYRQDPGQGLRLIYYSQIVNDFQKGDIAEGYSVSREKKESFPLTVTSAQKNPTAFYLCASSKGTSGIYNEQFFGPGTRLTVL.

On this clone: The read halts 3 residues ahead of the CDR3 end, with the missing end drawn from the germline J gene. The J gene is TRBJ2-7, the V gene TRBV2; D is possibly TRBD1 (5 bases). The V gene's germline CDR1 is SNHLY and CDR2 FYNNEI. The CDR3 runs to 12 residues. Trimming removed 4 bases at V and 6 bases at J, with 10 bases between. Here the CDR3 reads CASSAGLGEQYF. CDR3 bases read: TGTGCCAGCAGTGCAGGGCTCGGCGAG.

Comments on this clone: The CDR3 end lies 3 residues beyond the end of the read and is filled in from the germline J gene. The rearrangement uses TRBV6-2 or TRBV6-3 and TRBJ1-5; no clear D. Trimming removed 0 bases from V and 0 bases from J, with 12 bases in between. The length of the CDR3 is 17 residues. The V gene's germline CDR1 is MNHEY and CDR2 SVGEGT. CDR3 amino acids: CASSYSGWATSNQPQHF. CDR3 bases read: TGTGCCAGCAGTTACTCGGGCTGGGCCACTAGCAATCAGCCC.

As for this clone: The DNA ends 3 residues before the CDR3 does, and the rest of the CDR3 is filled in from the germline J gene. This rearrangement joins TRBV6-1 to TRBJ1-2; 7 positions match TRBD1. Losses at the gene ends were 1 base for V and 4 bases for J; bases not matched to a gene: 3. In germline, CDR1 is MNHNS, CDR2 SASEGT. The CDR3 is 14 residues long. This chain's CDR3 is CASSEGGQAYGYTF. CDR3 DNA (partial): TGTGCCAGCAGTGAAGGCGGACAGGCCTATGGC.

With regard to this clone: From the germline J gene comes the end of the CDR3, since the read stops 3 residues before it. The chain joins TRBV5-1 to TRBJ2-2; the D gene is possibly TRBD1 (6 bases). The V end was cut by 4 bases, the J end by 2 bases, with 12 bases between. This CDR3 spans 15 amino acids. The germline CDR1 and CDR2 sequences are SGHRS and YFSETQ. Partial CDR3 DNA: TGCGCCAGCAGCCACGACAGGTTAAACACCGGGGAG. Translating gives CASSHDRLNTGE. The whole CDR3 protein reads CASSHDRLNTGELFF.